This T cell receptor beta chain stems from a study of cytomegalovirus exposure and HLA in healthy donors. The length of the CDR3 is 15 residues. Per germline, CDR1 MGHRA and CDR2 YSYEKL. Losses at the gene ends were 1 base for V and 6 bases for J; bases not matched to a gene: 0. Both 60 Vbeta primers and 13 Jbeta primers went into the PCR. Method: immunoSEQ multiplex PCR; TCRdb's copy keeps in-frame clones and lacks some. The sample records roughly 230,000 clones, around 90% being singletons. This TCR came from a girl aged 2 to 10 in good health and CMV-seronegative. What was sequenced was PBMCs. The genes are TRBV4-1 and TRBJ2-2; 12 bases are shared with TRBD2. The CDR3 DNA follows: TGCGCCAGCAGCCAAGGACTAGCGGGGGCCGGGGAGCTGTTTTTT. Its protein product is CASSQGLAGAGELFF.